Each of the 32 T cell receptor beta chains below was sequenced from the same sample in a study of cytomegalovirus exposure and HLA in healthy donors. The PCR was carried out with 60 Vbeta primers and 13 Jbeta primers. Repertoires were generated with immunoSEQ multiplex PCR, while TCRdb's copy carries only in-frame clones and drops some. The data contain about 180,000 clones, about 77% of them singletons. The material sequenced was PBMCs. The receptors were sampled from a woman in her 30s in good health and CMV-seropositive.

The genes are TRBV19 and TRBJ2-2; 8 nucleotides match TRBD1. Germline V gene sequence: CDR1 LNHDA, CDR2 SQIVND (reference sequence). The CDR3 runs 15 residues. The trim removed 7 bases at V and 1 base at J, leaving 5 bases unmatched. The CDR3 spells CASTDRGLNTGELFF. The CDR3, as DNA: TGTGCCAGTACCGACAGGGGCTTGAACACCGGGGAGCTGTTTTTT.

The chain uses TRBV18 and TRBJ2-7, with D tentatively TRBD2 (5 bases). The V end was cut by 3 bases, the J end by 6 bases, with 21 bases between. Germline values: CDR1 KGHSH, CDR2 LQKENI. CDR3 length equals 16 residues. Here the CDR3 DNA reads TGTGCCAGCTCACCGAGTGAGGGTTATGCTGTGGGCGAGCAGTACTTC. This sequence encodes CASSPSEGYAVGEQYF.

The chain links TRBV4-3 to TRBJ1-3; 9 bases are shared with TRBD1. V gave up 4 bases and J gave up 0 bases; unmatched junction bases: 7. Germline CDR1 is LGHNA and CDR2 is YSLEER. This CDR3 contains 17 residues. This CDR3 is CASSLTGGMSSGNTIYF. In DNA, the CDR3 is TGCGCCAGCAGCCTGACAGGGGGAATGAGCTCTGGAAACACCATATATTTT.

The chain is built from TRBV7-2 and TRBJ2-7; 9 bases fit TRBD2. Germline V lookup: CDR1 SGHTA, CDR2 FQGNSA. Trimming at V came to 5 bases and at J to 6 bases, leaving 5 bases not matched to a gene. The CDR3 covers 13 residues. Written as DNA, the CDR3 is TGTGCCAGCAGCCCAAGCGGGGGGTTCGAGCAGTACTTC. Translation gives CASSPSGGFEQYF.

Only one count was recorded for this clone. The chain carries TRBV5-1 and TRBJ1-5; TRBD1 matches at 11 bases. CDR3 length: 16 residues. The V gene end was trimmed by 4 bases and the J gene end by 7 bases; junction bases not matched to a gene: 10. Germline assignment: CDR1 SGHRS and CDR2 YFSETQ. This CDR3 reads CASSPDPGTGGQPQHF. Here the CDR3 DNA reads TGCGCCAGCAGCCCCGATCCCGGGACAGGGGGACAGCCCCAGCATTTT.

The CDR3 nucleotides are TGTGCCAGCAGCGTAAACCGGGGGTTGTATTTT. This sequence encodes CASSVNRGLYF. V is TRBV9 and J is TRBJ2-3; D is perhaps TRBD2 (6 bases). Germline V gene data show CDR1 as SGDLS and CDR2 as YYNGEE. The V end lost 1 base, the J end lost 14 bases, and 11 bases lay between the germline ends. This CDR3 spans 11 amino acids.

This CDR3 reads CASSEADGLGEQFF. The DNA for the CDR3 is TGTGCCAGCAGTGAAGCAGACGGGTTAGGAGAGCAGTTCTTC. This sequence joins TRBV6-1 and TRBJ2-1; unclear D gene. This CDR3 spans 14 amino acids. Germline lookup yields CDR1 MNHNS and CDR2 SASEGT. V lost 0 bases and J lost 10, with 13 bases in between.

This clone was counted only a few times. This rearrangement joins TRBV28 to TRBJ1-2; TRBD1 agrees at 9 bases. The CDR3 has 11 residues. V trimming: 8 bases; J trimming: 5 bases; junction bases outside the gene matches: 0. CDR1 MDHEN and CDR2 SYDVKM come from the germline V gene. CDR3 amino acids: CASGTGYGYTF. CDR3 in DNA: TGTGCCAGCGGGACAGGGTATGGCTACACCTTC.

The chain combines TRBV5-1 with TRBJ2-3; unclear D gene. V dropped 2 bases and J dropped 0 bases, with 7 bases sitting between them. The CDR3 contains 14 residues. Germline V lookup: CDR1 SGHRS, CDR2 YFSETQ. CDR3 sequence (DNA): TGCGCCAGCAGCTTAACACCAAGCACAGATACGCAGTATTTT. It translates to CASSLTPSTDTQYF.

CDR3 nucleotides: TGTGCCAGCAGTGCAGGACTGACAGATACGCAGTATTTT. Encoded protein: CASSAGLTDTQYF. The chain joins TRBV6-1 to TRBJ2-3; D may be TRBD2 (5 bases). Deletions cut 4 bases from V and 3 bases from J, with 8 bases between. Per germline, CDR1 MNHNS and CDR2 SASEGT. The CDR3 consists of 13 residues.

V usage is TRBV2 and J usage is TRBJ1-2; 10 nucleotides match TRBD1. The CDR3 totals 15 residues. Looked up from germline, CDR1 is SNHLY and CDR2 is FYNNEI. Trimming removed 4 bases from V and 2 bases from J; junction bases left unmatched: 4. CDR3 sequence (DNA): TGTGCCAGCAGTGTCTCGACAGGGGGCAACTATGGCTACACCTTC. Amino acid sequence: CASSVSTGGNYGYTF.

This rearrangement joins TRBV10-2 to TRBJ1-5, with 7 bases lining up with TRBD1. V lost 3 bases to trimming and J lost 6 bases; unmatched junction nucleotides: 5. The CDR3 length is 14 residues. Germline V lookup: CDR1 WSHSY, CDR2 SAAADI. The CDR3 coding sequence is TGCGCCAGCAGTGACGGGGACAGCGGTCAGCCCCAGCATTTT. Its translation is CASSDGDSGQPQHF.

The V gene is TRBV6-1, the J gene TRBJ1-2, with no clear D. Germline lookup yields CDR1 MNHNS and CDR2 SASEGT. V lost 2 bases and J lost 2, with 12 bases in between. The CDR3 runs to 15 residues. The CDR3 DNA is TGTGCCAGCAGTGAATCGTACACGTTAAACTATGGCTACACCTTC. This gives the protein CASSESYTLNYGYTF.

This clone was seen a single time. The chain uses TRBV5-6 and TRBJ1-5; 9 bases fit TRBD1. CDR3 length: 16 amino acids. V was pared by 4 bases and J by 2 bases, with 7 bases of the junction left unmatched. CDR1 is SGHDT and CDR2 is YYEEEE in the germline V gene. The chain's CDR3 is CASSLGTGIGNQPQHF. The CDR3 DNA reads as TGTGCCAGCAGCCTTGGGACAGGGATTGGCAATCAGCCCCAGCATTTT.

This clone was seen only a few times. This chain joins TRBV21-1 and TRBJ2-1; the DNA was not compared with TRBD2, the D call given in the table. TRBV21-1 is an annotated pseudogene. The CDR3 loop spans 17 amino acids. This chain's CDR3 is CASSHPVGGGRGNEQFF. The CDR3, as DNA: TGTGCCAGCAGCCACCCGGTTGGTGGGGGGAGGGGGAATGAGCAGTTCTTC.

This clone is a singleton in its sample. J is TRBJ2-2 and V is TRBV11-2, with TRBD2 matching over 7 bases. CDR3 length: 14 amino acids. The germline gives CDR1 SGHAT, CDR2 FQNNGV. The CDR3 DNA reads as TGTGCTACGGGAGGAGCGGTCGATACCGGGGAGCTGTTTTTT. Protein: CATGGAVDTGELFF.

This chain's CDR3 is CASSLSTSQGDEQFF. The CDR3 DNA reads TGTGCCAGCAGCCTGTCGACTAGCCAAGGGGATGAGCAGTTCTTC. The rearrangement joins TRBV28 to TRBJ2-1, with TRBD2 matching 7 bases. This CDR3 spans 15 amino acids. CDR1 and CDR2 from the germline V gene are MDHEN and SYDVKM. V lost 6 bases and J lost 8; bases outside the gene matches: 13.

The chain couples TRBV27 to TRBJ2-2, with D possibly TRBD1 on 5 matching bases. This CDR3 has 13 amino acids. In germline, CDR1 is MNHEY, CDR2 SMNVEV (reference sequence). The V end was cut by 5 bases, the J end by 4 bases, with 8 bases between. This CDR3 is CASSIGVTGELFF. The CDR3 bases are TGTGCCAGCAGTATAGGGGTCACCGGGGAGCTGTTTTTT.

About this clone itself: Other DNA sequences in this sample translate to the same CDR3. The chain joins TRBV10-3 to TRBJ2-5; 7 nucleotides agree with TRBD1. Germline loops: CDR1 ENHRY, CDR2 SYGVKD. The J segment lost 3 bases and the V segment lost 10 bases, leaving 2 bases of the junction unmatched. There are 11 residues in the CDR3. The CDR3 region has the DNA TGTGCCAGCGGACAGGAAGAGACCCAGTACTTC. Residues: CASGQEETQYF.

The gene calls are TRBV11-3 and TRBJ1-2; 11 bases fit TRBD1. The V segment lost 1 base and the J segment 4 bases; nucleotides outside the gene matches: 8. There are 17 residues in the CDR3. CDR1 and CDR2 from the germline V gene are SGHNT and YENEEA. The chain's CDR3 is CASSLAGQGAQAYGYTF. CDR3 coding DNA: TGTGCCAGCAGCTTAGCCGGACAGGGGGCCCAGGCCTATGGCTACACCTTC.

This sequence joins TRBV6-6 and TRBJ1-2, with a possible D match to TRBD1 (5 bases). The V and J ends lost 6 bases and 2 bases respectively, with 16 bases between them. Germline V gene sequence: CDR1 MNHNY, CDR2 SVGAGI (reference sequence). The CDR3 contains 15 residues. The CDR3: CASSLGGNSNYGYTF. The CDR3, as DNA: TGTGCCAGCAGCCTCGGGGGGAACAGCAACTATGGCTACACCTTC.

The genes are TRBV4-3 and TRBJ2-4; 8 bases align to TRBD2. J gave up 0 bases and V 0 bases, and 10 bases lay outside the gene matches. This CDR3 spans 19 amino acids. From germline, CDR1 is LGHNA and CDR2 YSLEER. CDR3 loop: CASSQDISGAGGAKNIQYF. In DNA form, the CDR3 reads TGCGCCAGCAGCCAAGATATTTCAGGGGCGGGGGGAGCCAAAAACATTCAGTACTTC.

CDR3: CASSRGGGRRYEQYF. In DNA, the CDR3 is TGTGCCAGCAGCAGAGGCGGCGGGCGAAGGTACGAGCAGTACTTC. This chain joins TRBV7-3 and TRBJ2-7; weak D call: TRBD2 (5 bases). V was pared by 5 bases and J by 4 bases, with 18 bases between. Germline CDR1 SGHTA, CDR2 FQGTGA. The CDR3 is 15 residues long.

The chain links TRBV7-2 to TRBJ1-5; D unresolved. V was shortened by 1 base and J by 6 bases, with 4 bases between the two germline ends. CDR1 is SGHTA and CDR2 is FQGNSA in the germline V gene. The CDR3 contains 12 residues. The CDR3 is CASSLGAQPQHF. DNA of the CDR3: TGTGCCAGCAGCTTAGGGGCTCAGCCCCAGCATTTT.

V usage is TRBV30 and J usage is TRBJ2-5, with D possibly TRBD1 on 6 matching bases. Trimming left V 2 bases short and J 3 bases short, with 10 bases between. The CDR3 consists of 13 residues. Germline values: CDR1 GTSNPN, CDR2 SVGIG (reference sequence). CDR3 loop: CAWSRDTKETQYF. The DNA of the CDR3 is TGTGCCTGGAGTCGGGACACAAAAGAGACCCAGTACTTC.

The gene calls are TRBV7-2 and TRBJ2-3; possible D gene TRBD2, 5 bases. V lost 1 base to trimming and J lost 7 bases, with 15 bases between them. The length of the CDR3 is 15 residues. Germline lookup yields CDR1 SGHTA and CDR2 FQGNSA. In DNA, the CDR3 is TGTGCCAGCAGCTTAGGGAACGAAATGACTAATACGCAGTATTTT. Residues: CASSLGNEMTNTQYF.

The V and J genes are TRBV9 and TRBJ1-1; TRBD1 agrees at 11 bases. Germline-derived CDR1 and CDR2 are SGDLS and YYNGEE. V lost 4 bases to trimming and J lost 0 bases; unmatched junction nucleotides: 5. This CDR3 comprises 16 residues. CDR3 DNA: TGTGCCAGCAGCCCGAGGACAGGGGGCCTGAACACTGAAGCTTTCTTT. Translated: CASSPRTGGLNTEAFF.

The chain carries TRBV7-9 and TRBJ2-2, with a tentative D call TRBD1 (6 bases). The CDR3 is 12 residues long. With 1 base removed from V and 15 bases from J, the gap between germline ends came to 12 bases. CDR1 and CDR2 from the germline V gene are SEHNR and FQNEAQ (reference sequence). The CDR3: CASSLGGGVMFF. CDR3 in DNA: TGTGCCAGCAGCTTAGGAGGGGGAGTGATGTTTTTT.

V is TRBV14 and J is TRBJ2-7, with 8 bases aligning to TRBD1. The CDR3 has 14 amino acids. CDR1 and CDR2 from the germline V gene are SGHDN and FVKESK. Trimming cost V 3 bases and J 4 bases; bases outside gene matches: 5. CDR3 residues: CASSHGQGRYEQYF. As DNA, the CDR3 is TGTGCCAGCAGCCATGGACAGGGCCGGTACGAGCAGTACTTC.

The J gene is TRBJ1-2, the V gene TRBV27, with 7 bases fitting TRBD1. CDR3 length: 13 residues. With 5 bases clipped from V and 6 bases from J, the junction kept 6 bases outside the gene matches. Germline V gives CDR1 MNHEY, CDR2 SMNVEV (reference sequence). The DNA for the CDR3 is TGTGCCAGCAGTGCAGGGGGGCGGAATGGCTACACCTTC. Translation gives CASSAGGRNGYTF.

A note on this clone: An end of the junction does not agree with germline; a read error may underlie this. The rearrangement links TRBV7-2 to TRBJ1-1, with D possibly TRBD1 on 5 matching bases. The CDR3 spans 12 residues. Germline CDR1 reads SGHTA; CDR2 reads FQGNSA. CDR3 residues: CASSSGVGQRGF. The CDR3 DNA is TGTGCCAGCAGCTCTGGAGTGGGCCAAAGGGGATTT.

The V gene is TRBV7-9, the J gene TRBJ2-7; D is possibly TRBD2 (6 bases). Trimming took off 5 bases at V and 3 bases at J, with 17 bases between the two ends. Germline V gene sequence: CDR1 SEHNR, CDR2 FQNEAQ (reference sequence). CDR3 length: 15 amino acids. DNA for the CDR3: TGTGCCAGCAGCCCCCCAGCGGGCGGGGTCTACGAGCAGTACTTC. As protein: CASSPPAGGVYEQYF.